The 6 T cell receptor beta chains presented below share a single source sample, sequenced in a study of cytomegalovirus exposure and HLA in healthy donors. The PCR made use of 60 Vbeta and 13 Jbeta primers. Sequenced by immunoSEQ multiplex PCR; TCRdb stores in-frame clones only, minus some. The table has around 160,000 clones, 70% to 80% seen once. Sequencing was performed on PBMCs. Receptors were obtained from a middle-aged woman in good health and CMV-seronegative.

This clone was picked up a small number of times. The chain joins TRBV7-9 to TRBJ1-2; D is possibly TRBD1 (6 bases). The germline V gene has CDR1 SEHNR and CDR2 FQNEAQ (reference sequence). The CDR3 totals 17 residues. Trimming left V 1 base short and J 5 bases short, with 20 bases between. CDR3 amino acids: CASSLGDGGGLFYGYTF. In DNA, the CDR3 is TGTGCCAGCAGCTTAGGAGATGGCGGGGGCCTCTTTTATGGCTACACCTTC.

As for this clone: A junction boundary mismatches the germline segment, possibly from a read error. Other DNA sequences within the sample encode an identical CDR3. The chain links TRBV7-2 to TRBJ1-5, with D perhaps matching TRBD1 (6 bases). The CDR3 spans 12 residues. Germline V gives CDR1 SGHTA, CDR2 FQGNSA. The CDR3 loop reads CASSPGWGPQHF. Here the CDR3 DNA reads TGTGCCAGCAGTCCGGGGTGGGGGCCCCAGCACTTT.

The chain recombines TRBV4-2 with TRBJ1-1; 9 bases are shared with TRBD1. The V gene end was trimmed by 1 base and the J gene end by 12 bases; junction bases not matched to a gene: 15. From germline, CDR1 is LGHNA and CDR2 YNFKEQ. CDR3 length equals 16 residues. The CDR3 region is CASSQGVRTGTGLTFF. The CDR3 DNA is TGTGCCAGCAGCCAAGGAGTAAGAACCGGGACAGGGCTAACTTTCTTT.

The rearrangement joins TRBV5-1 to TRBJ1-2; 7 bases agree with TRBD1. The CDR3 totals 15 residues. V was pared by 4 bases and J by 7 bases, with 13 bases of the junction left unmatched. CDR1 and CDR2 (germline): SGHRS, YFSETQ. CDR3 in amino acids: CASSQGGPEWGGYTF. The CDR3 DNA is TGCGCCAGCAGCCAGGGGGGACCGGAATGGGGTGGCTACACCTTC.

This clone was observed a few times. The CDR3 nucleotides are TGTGCCAGCAGCTTGGCCGGACAGACGAGCTATGGCTACACCTTC. Translating gives CASSLAGQTSYGYTF. V is TRBV5-5 and J is TRBJ1-2, with D perhaps matching TRBD1 (6 bases). The germline V and J ends were trimmed by 0 bases and 4 bases, with 13 bases remaining between them. There are 15 residues in the CDR3. Germline V gene sequence: CDR1 SGHKS, CDR2 YYEKEE (reference sequence).

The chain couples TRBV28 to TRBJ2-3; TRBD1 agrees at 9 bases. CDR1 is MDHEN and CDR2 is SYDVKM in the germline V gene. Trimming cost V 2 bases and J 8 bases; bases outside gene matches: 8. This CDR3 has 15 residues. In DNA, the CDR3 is TGTGCCAGCAGTTTAGGGGGACAGGGAAGTTTTACGCAGTATTTT. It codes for CASSLGGQGSFTQYF.